This T cell receptor (beta chain) was sequenced in a study of blood T cell repertoires in COVID-19. Overall study: The origin of the acute and convalescent COVID-19 samples was the United States, Italy and Spain. In each case, the material was cDNA or gDNA derived from T cells, B-cell-depleted T cells, or PBMCs.

CDR1 and CDR2 from the germline V gene are SGHTA and FQGNSA. V was pared by 6 bases and J by 5 bases, with 10 bases between. There are 13 residues in the CDR3. Original processing notes: Amplification with reference gene primers provided the estimates of nucleated cell counts. The repertoire was sequenced with immunoSEQ multiplex PCR; TCRdb's copy has only in-frame clones and lacks some. V and J calls and clone size are as listed in that table; D and trimming were resolved from the DNA. The table records around 130,000 clones, about 79% of them present only once. The clonotype comes from a woman aged 70-85 years with acute or convalescent COVID-19. The chain joins TRBV7-2 to TRBJ1-4; no clear D. Material: peripheral blood. The CDR3, as DNA: TGTGCCAGCAGTAATGGCCGAAATGAAAAACTGTTTTTT. Its protein is CASSNGRNEKLFF. Full variable domain (missing parts from reference TRBV7-2 and TRBJ1-4): GAGVSQSPSNKVTEKGKDVELRCDPISGHTALYWYRQSLGQGLEFLIYFQGNSAPDKSGLPSDRFSAERTGGSVSTLTIQRTQQEDSAVYLCASSNGRNEKLFFGSGTQLSVL.